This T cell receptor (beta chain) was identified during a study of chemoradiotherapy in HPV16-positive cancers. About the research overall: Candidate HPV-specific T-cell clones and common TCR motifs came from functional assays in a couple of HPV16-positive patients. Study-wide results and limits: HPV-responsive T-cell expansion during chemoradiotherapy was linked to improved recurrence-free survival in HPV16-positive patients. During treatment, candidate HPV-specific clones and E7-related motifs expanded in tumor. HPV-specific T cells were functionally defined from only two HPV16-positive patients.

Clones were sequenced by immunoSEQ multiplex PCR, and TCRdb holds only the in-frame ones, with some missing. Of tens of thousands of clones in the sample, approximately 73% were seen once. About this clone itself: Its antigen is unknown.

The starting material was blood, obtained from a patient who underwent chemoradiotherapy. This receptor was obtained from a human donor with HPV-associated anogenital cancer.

The CDR3 coding sequence is TGTGCCAGCAGCCCTTCGGCAGGGTACCAAGAGACCCAGTACTTC. This encodes CASSPSAGYQETQYF. V and J are TRBV7-3 and TRBJ2-5, with D tentatively TRBD1 (5 bases). The CDR3 extends over 15 amino acids. V was pared by 5 bases and J by 0 bases, with 13 bases between. Germline V CDR1 and CDR2: SGHTA, FQGTGA.